The 23 T cell receptor beta chains given below trace back to one sample, sequenced in a study of CD8+ T cells in alopecia areata (dated by TCRdb to the late 2010s). Library construction relied on the immunoSEQ multiplex PCR assay. For TCR sequencing, RNA was extracted from every sample and reverse transcribed into cDNA to serve as template. The table comes from immuneACCESS by way of TCRdb, which keeps in-frame sequences with V and J called. Part of the clones is missing from these tables; in studies checked, under half for an unresolved V gene and the rest for unknown reasons. The sample includes roughly 60,000 clones, with roughly 46% observed a single time. About 53% of the sample comes from the top ten. What was sequenced was NKG2D-low CD8+ T cells sorted from blood. The sample's cell subset or site, from its label and the paper: sorted CD8+ NKG2D-low blood T cells. The receptors here all came from a human donor with alopecia areata.

The chain uses TRBV23-1 and TRBJ2-2; tentative D call: TRBD1 (5 bases). TRBV23-1 is flagged as an ORF with uncertain function. This CDR3 region has 17 residues. V shed 0 bases and J shed 0 bases, with 11 bases lying between them. For the CDR3, the DNA is TGCGCCAGCAGTCAATCAGGGGTTCGCCCGAACACCGGGGAGCTGTTTTTT. This translates into CASSQSGVRPNTGELFF.

The chain links TRBV7-6 to TRBJ2-5, with TRBD1 as a possible D gene (6 bases). Trimming took 1 base from V and 5 from J, leaving 14 bases between them. The CDR3 spans 15 residues. The germline gives CDR1 SGHVS, CDR2 FNYEAQ. Written as DNA, the CDR3 is TGTGCCAGCAGCTTAGTAGGGGGACAATTGGAGACCCAGTACTTC. As protein: CASSLVGGQLETQYF.

The chain links TRBV7-6 to TRBJ2-7; D ambiguous. This CDR3 region has 13 residues. The ends were cut back, 5 bases at V and 1 base at J, with 9 bases in the middle. Germline CDR1 SGHVS, CDR2 FNYEAQ. For the CDR3, the DNA is TGTGCCAGCAGCCCTCAGAGATCCTACGAGCAGTACTTC. Its protein is CASSPQRSYEQYF.

This clone was observed a handful of times. This chain uses TRBV5-1 with TRBJ2-7; the D is unclear. The CDR3 loop spans 12 amino acids. Germline V gene lookup returns CDR1 SGHRS and CDR2 YFSETQ. With 4 bases removed from V and 5 bases from J, the gap between germline ends came to 10 bases. CDR3 coding DNA: TGCGCCAGCAGCGTCGCAGTGAACGAGCAGTACTTC. Protein sequence: CASSVAVNEQYF.

This sequence joins TRBV30 and TRBJ1-1; D is uncertain. The CDR3 totals 13 residues. Germline CDR1 reads GTSNPN; CDR2 reads SVGIG (reference sequence). V shed 3 bases and J shed 1 base, with 9 bases lying between them. This CDR3 reads CAWRLTENTEAFF. In nucleotides, the CDR3 is TGTGCCTGGAGGTTAACGGAGAACACTGAAGCTTTCTTT. The whole variable domain, filled in from reference TRBV30 and TRBJ1-1, reads SQTIHQWPATLVQPVGSPLSLECTVEGTSNPNLYWYRQAAGRGLQLLFYSVGIGQISSEVPQNLSASRPQDRQFILSSKKLLLSDSGFYLCAWRLTENTEAFFGQGTRLTVV.

This clone was observed a handful of times. The V call is TRBV5-5, the J call TRBJ1-1; D is ambiguous. The length of the CDR3 is 13 residues. V was shortened by 5 bases and J by 1 base, with 9 bases between the two germline ends. Germline CDR1 reads SGHKS; CDR2 reads YYEKEE (reference sequence). DNA of the CDR3: TGTGCCAGCAGTCTAGGAGAGAACACTGAAGCTTTCTTT. Protein product: CASSLGENTEAFF.

The chain joins TRBV29-1 to TRBJ1-2; D unclear. CDR3 length: 11 residues. Looked up from germline, CDR1 is SQVTM and CDR2 is ANQGSEA. V shed 7 bases and J shed 6 bases, with 12 bases lying between them. The CDR3 bases are TGCAGCGGACTTCTACAAGATGGCTACACCTTC. This codes for CSGLLQDGYTF.

The sample holds a few counts of this clone. J is TRBJ1-3 and V is TRBV7-8; D is undetermined. Between the trimmed V and J ends, which lost 5 bases and 0 bases, there was a span of 14 bases. This CDR3 contains 16 residues. Germline CDR1 and CDR2: SGHVS and FQNEAQ. Written as DNA, the CDR3 is TGTGCCAGCAGCGGCCGGACTGAAAGCTCTGGAAACACCATATATTTT. This sequence encodes CASSGRTESSGNTIYF.

The sample holds many counts of this clone. The chain recombines TRBV9 with TRBJ2-7; 14 bases are shared with TRBD2. This CDR3 is 16 amino acids long. V lost 5 bases, J lost 4 bases, and 8 bases stayed unmatched. Germline V gene lookup returns CDR1 SGDLS and CDR2 YYNGEE. CDR3 residues: CASSGGTSGREYEQYF. The CDR3 DNA follows: TGTGCCAGCAGTGGGGGGACTAGCGGGAGAGAATACGAGCAGTACTTC.

The chain is built from TRBV13 and TRBJ2-5, with a tentative D call TRBD2 (5 bases). Germline loops: CDR1 PRHDT, CDR2 FYEKMQ (reference sequence). There are 13 residues in the CDR3. The V gene lost 6 bases and the J gene lost 1 base, with 9 bases spanning the gap. The CDR3 region is CASSPSLQETQYF. As DNA, the CDR3 is TGTGCCAGCAGTCCTAGCCTCCAAGAGACCCAGTACTTC.

The gene calls are TRBV29-1 and TRBJ2-5, with 9 bases identical to TRBD2. The V and J ends lost 6 bases and 5 bases, in that order; junction bases with no gene match: 16. There are 16 residues in the CDR3. From germline, CDR1 is SQVTM and CDR2 ANQGSEA. In nucleotides, the CDR3 is TGCAGCGTCATCAAGCCGATGACTAGCGGTGGGGAGACCCAGTACTTC. It encodes CSVIKPMTSGGETQYF.

CDR3 sequence: CASGGVGGMNTEAFF. As DNA, the CDR3 is TGTGCCAGCGGCGGGGTCGGCGGCATGAACACTGAAGCTTTCTTT. The chain is built from TRBV25-1 and TRBJ1-1; no definite D call. Trimming removed 8 bases from V and 0 bases from J, with 16 bases in between. Per germline, CDR1 MGHDK and CDR2 SYGVNS. The CDR3 consists of 15 residues.

The chain carries TRBV29-1 and TRBJ2-3; D unresolved. Germline V gene data show CDR1 as SQVTM and CDR2 as ANQGSEA. This CDR3 is 14 amino acids long. The V and J ends lost 4 bases and 0 bases respectively, with 11 bases between them. The CDR3 loop reads CSVAGFMSTDTQYF. CDR3 sequence (DNA): TGCAGCGTTGCCGGATTCATGAGCACAGATACGCAGTATTTT.

The chain carries TRBV2 and TRBJ2-1; tentative D call: TRBD1 (7 bases). From germline, CDR1 is SNHLY and CDR2 FYNNEI. The CDR3 consists of 14 residues. V lost 7 bases and J lost 0, with 10 bases in between. The DNA of the CDR3 is TGTGCCAGCATCCAGGGGGGCTCCTACAATGAGCAGTTCTTC. Its translation is CASIQGGSYNEQFF.

The gene calls are TRBV29-1 and TRBJ1-2, with D possibly matching TRBD1 (5 bases). CDR1 is SQVTM, CDR2 ANQGSEA, per germline. V was trimmed by 7 bases and J by 3 bases, leaving 9 bases between them. This CDR3 contains 11 residues. The CDR3 sequence is CSADSDYGYTF. CDR3 DNA sequence: TGCAGCGCCGACAGTGACTATGGCTACACCTTC.

The rearrangement uses TRBV2 and TRBJ2-3; 8 nucleotides match TRBD2. The CDR3 covers 14 residues. J lost 2 bases, V lost 9 bases, and 7 bases had no gene match. The germline V gene has CDR1 SNHLY and CDR2 FYNNEI. The CDR3 protein is CARNLAGITDTQYF. The CDR3 DNA sequence: TGTGCCAGAAATTTAGCGGGAATCACAGATACGCAGTATTTT.

This chain joins TRBV7-9 and TRBJ1-2; the match to TRBD1 covers 7 bases. With V trimmed by 0 bases and J by 6 bases, 4 bases remained unmatched. Germline values: CDR1 SEHNR, CDR2 FQNEAQ (reference sequence). The CDR3 runs to 14 residues. The CDR3 spells CASSLATGADGYTF. For the CDR3, the DNA is TGTGCCAGCAGCTTAGCTACAGGGGCGGATGGCTACACCTTC.

The rearrangement uses TRBV15 and TRBJ2-7, with D possibly TRBD1 on 5 matching bases. Per the germline V gene, CDR1 is LNHNV and CDR2 is YYDKDF (reference sequence). Trimming removed 0 bases from V and 5 bases from J, with 17 bases in between. The CDR3 consists of 16 residues. This chain's CDR3 is CATSRDAPGFTDEQYF. CDR3 DNA: TGTGCCACCAGCAGAGATGCACCAGGGTTTACGGACGAGCAGTACTTC. The variable domain in full, with the rest retrieved from reference TRBV15 and TRBJ2-7, is DAMVIQNPRYQVTQFGKPVTLSCSQTLNHNVMYWYQQKSSQAPKLLFHYYDKDFNNEADTPDNFQSRRPNTSFCFLDIRSPGLGDTAMYLCATSRDAPGFTDEQYFGPGTRLTVT.

Remarks on this clone: One junction end does not reproduce the germline sequence, and a read error may be involved. This chain links TRBV7-9 with TRBJ1-1; tentatively, D is TRBD1 (5 bases). This CDR3 has 13 amino acids. The germline gives CDR1 SEHNR, CDR2 FQNEAQ (reference sequence). The DNA of the CDR3 is TGTGCCAGCAGCCTAGCAGGGACGTGGTTTCCTTTCTTT. Translated: CASSLAGTWFPFF.

The J gene is TRBJ2-4, the V gene TRBV29-1; D is possibly TRBD1 (5 bases). CDR1 is SQVTM and CDR2 is ANQGSEA in the germline V gene. The CDR3 totals 15 residues. V was shortened by 2 bases and J by 6 bases, with 17 bases between the two germline ends. The CDR3 protein is CSVESLGRVGNIQYF. The CDR3 nucleotides are TGCAGCGTTGAATCTTTAGGCAGGGTAGGAAACATTCAGTACTTC.

The chain employs TRBV7-2 and TRBJ2-7, with a possible D match to TRBD1 (6 bases). The CDR3 totals 14 residues. From germline, CDR1 is SGHTA and CDR2 FQGNSA. V lost 2 bases to trimming and J lost 3 bases, with 11 bases between them. As DNA, the CDR3 is TGTGCCAGCAGCTTAAAGGACAGCTACTACGAGCAGTACTTC. This gives the protein CASSLKDSYYEQYF. The complete variable domain, with remaining parts taken from reference TRBV7-2 and TRBJ2-7, reads GAGVSQSPSNKVTEKGKDVELRCDPISGHTALYWYRQSLGQGLEFLIYFQGNSAPDKSGLPSDRFSAERTGGSVSTLTIQRTQQEDSAVYLCASSLKDSYYEQYFGPGTRLTVT.

This clone has a handful of counts. The V call is TRBV7-9, the J call TRBJ1-5, with D possibly TRBD1 on 6 matching bases. V was trimmed by 5 bases and J by 3 bases, leaving 11 bases between them. The CDR3 sequence is 14 residues long. The V gene's germline CDR1 is SEHNR and CDR2 FQNEAQ (reference sequence). The CDR3 spells CASSPAGANQPQHF. The CDR3 DNA reads TGTGCCAGCAGCCCAGCAGGGGCCAATCAGCCCCAGCATTTT.

The rearrangement uses TRBV9 and TRBJ2-1; 8 bases match TRBD1. The germline gives CDR1 SGDLS, CDR2 YYNGEE. The CDR3 has 14 amino acids. V lost 4 bases and J lost 10; bases outside the gene matches: 10. The CDR3 sequence: CASSPPDRDEEQFF. The DNA for the CDR3 is TGTGCCAGCAGCCCGCCGGACAGGGATGAAGAGCAGTTCTTC.